The next 3 T cell receptor beta chains were all read from a single sample in a study of blood T cell repertoires in COVID-19. Assay used: immunoSEQ multiplex PCR; TCRdb lists only in-frame clones, some missing. The data contain roughly 95,000 clones, around nine tenths of them singletons. Sequenced sample: peripheral blood. These receptors all come from a woman between 50 and 59 years old in a cohort sampled during active COVID-19.

The CDR3 region is CASSQPKGLAGVEDTQYF. CDR3 in DNA: TGCGCCAGCAGCCAACCTAAGGGACTAGCGGGAGTGGAAGATACGCAGTATTTT. The chain joins TRBV4-1 to TRBJ2-3, with 14 positions matching TRBD2. V was clipped by 2 bases and J by 5 bases; unmatched bases: 9. The CDR3 contains 18 residues. Germline V gene data show CDR1 as MGHRA and CDR2 as YSYEKL.

V gene TRBV3-1 (or the pseudogene TRBV3-2) combines with J gene TRBJ1-4; D possibly corresponds to TRBD1 (5 bases). From germline, CDR1 is LGHDT and CDR2 YNNKEL (reference sequence). The CDR3 runs 14 residues. Trimming removed 4 bases from V and 8 bases from J, with 14 bases in between. The chain's CDR3 is CASSPPGLPEKLFF. Here the CDR3 DNA reads TGTGCCAGCAGCCCCCCAGGGTTGCCGGAAAAACTGTTTTTT.

The V call is TRBV7-6, the J call TRBJ2-3; 7 bases match TRBD2. The CDR3 consists of 16 residues. Germline V gene lookup returns CDR1 SGHVS and CDR2 FNYEAQ. Unmatched junction bases numbered 11, after V lost 5 bases and J lost 3 bases. The CDR3 region is CASSPLRGRGTDTQYF. Here the CDR3 DNA reads TGTGCCAGCAGCCCCCTCCGCGGGAGAGGGACAGATACGCAGTATTTT.